What follows describes a single T cell receptor (beta chain). Its antigen is not known. PCR amplification relied on 60 Vbeta primers (plus 13 Jbeta primers). Profiling relied on immunoSEQ multiplex PCR, and the TCRdb table lists in-frame clones only, not all of them. The sample contains approximately 140,000 clones, approximately 84% of which appear only once. The entry originates in a study of cytomegalovirus exposure and HLA in healthy donors. Findings and limits, study-wide: According to a later analysis, most TCR beta chains associated with CMV appeared HLA-restricted.

The V end lost 3 bases, the J end lost 2 bases, and 10 bases lay between the germline ends. Germline V gene lookup returns CDR1 LNHDA and CDR2 SQIVND (reference sequence). The CDR3 contains 14 residues. The V call is TRBV19, the J call TRBJ1-2; no clear D. Sequenced sample: PBMCs. The sequence derives from a boy aged 2 to 10 in good health and CMV-seronegative. The CDR3 coding sequence is TGTGCCAGTAGTATTTACAGTTCGAACTATGGCTACACCTTC. Translating it yields CASSIYSSNYGYTF.